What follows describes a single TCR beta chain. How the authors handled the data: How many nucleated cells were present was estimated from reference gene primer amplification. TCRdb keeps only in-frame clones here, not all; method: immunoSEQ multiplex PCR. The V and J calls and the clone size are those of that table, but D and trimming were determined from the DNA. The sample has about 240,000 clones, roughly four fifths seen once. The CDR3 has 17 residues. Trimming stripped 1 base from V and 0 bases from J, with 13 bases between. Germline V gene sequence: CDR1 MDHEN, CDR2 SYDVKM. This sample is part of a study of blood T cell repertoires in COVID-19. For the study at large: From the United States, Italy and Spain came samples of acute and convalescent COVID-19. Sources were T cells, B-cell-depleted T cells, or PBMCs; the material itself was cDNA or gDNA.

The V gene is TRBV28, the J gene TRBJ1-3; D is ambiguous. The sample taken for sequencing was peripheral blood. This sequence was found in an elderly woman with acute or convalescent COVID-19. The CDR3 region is CASSLFREGNSGNTIYF. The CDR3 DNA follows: TGTGCCAGCAGTTTATTTAGGGAGGGTAACTCTGGAAACACCATATATTTT.